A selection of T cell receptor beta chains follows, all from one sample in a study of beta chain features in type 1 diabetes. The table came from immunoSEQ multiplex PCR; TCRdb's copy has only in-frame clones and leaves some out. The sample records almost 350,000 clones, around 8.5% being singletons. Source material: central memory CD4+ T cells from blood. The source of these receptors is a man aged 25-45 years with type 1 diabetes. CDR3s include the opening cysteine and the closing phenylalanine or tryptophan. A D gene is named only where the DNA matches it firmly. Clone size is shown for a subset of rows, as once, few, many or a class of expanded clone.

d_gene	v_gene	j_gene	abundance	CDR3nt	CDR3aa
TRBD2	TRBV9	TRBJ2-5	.	TGTGCCAGCAGCGTTTCGACTAGCGGAAAAGAGACCCAGTACTTC	CASSVSTSGKETQYF
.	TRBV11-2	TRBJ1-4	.	TGTGCCAGCAGTTCTCCTCACGCAGGGGAAAAACTGTTTTTT	CASSSPHAGEKLFF
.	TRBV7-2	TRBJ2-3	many	TGTGCCAGCAGCTCCTCAGGGTACGCAGATACGCAGTATTTT	CASSSSGYADTQYF
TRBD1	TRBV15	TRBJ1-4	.	TGTGCCACCAGCATACAGGGGCAAGGAGAAAAACTGTTTTTT	CATSIQGQGEKLFF
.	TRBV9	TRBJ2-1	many	TGTGCCAGCAGCGTAGGATCTAGGGATTCCTACAATGAGCAGTTCTTC	CASSVGSRDSYNEQFF
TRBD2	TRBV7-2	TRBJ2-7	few	TGTGCCAGCAGCTTAGGTAGCGGGGGGTTCTACGAGCAGTACTTC	CASSLGSGGFYEQYF
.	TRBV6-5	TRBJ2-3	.	TGTGCCAGCAGTTCGGGGCGGCGAGATACGCAGTATTTT	CASSSGRRDTQYF
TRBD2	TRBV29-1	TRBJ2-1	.	TGCAGCGTCTCGCGGGGGGATTCCTACAATGAGCAGTTCTTC	CSVSRGDSYNEQFF
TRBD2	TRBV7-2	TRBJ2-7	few	TGTGCCAGCAGCTTGGACGGGGGGGCCGCCTACGAGCAGTACTTC	CASSLDGGAAYEQYF
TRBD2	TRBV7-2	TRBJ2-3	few	TGTGCCAGCAGCTCCGCCTTCATTAGCGGGGGAAATACGCAGTATTTT	CASSSAFISGGNTQYF
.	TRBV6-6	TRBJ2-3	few	TGTGCCAGCAGTTACCAGGGCACAGATACGCAGTATTTT	CASSYQGTDTQYF
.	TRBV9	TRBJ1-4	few	TGTGCCAGCAGCACCGTAGGCAGCGAAAAACTGTTTTTT	CASSTVGSEKLFF
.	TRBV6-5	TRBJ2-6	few	TGTGCCAGCAGTTACGGGCGAGCCGCTGGGGCCAACGTCCTGACTTTC	CASSYGRAAGANVLTF
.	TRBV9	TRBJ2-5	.	TGTGCCAGCTGGTGGGCGGGGGAGACCCAGTACTTC	CASWWAGETQYF
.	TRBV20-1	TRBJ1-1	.	TGCAGGACACAGGGTGGCACTGAAGCTTTCTTT	CRTQGGTEAFF
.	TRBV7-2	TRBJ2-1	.	TGTGCCAGCAGCTTTAAGGGGCGGAACAATGAGCAGTTCTTC	CASSFKGRNNEQFF
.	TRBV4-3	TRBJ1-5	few	TGCGCCAGCAGCCGCGGCAACAATCAGCCCCAGCATTTT	CASSRGNNQPQHF
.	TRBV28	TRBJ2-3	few	TGTGCCAGCAGTTCTTATACGGATACGCAGTATTTT	CASSSYTDTQYF
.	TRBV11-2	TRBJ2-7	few	TGTGCCAGCAGCTTAGTATTGGGCGGACATCCCTCTTACGAGCAGTACTTC	CASSLVLGGHPSYEQYF
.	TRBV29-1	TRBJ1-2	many	TGCAGCGTTGTAGTTAACTATGGCTACACCTTC	CSVVVNYGYTF
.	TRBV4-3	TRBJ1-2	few	TGCGCCAGCAGCTCCCGGGGAGGGAACTATGGCTACACCTTC	CASSSRGGNYGYTF
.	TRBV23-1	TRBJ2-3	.	TGCGCCAGCAGACTGGACGGAAAAACGGCAGATACGCAGTATTTT	CASRLDGKTADTQYF
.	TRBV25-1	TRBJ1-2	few	TGTGCCAGCAGGAAAGGAGCCCTAGGTGGCTACACCTTC	CASRKGALGGYTF
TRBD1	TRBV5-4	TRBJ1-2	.	TGTGCCAGCAGCCACCCCCAGGGGGGCGGTCACTATGGCTACACCTTC	CASSHPQGGGHYGYTF
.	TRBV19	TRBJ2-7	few	TGTGCCAGTAGTGGGGGACGGGGGATCGACGAGCAGTACTTC	CASSGGRGIDEQYF
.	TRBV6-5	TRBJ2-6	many	TGTGCCAGCAGTCTCGGTGAGACTGGGGCCAACGTCCTGACTTTC	CASSLGETGANVLTF
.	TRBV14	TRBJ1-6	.	TGTGCCAGCAGCCAACTGTCCGGCCAGCATAATTCACCCCTCCACTTT	CASSQLSGQHNSPLHF
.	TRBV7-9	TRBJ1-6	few	TGTGCCAGCAGCTTGGCAGGGCCTTCACCCCTCCACTTT	CASSLAGPSPLHF
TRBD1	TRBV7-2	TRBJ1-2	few	TGTGCCAGCAGCTTAGGTATTTTAGCCGGGACAGGCGACTATGGCTACACCTTC	CASSLGILAGTGDYGYTF
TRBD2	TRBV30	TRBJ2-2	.	TGTGCCTGGAATCGACTAGCCGCCGGGGAGCTGTTTTTT	CAWNRLAAGELFF
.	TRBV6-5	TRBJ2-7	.	TGTGCCAGCAGTTACTCGCCAGGAACCTACGAGCAGTACTTC	CASSYSPGTYEQYF
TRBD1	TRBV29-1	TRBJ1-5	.	TGCAGCGTTGCAGGGGGCGGCAATCAGCCCCAGCATTTT	CSVAGGGNQPQHF
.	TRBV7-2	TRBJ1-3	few	TGTGCCAGCAGCTTATGGGTCGGAAACACCATATATTTT	CASSLWVGNTIYF
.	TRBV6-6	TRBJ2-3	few	TGTGCCTCTGCAAAGGGGGTCGGCACAGATACGCAGTATTTT	CASAKGVGTDTQYF
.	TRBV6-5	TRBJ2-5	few	TGTGCCAGCAATGATCCACAGGGGGGGCAAGAGACCCAGTACTTC	CASNDPQGGQETQYF
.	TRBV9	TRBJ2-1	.	TGTGCCAGCAGCGGCTCACGGGACATAAACAATGAGCAGTTCTTC	CASSGSRDINNEQFF
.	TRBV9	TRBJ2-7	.	TGTGCCAGCAGCGGGGAGCATGGAGGGGGTGTAGGCTACGAGCAGTACTTC	CASSGEHGGGVGYEQYF
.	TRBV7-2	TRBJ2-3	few	TGTGCCAGCAGCTCAGGGGAGGGTGAGACAGATACGCAGTATTTT	CASSSGEGETDTQYF
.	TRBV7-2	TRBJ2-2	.	TGTGCCAGCAGCTTAAGACAACTGACGAGCACCGGGGAGCTGTTTTTT	CASSLRQLTSTGELFF
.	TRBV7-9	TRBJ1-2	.	TGTGCCAGCAGCTCCGCAGCGATGTGGACGGGAACCTTC	CASSSAAMWTGTF
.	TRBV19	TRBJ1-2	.	TGTGCCAGTAGTCCTGGGGCCTTCCGTGGCTACACCTTC	CASSPGAFRGYTF
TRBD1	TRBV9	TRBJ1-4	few	TGTGCCAGGGGACAGGGGGGAACTAATGAAAAACTGTTTTTT	CARGQGGTNEKLFF
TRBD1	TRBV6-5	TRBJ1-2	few	TGTGCCAGCAGAACAGGGGGCAGCTATGGCTACACCTTC	CASRTGGSYGYTF
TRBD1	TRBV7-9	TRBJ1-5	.	TGTGCCAGCAGCCCCTCATCCGGGACAGGGGGTCAGCCCCAGCATTTT	CASSPSSGTGGQPQHF